A single sample gave rise to the 4 T cell receptor beta chains below, sequenced in a study of blood T cell repertoires in COVID-19. The repertoire was sequenced with immunoSEQ multiplex PCR; TCRdb's copy has only in-frame clones and lacks some. The sample carries fewer than 350,000 clones, roughly 86% recorded once. Material for sequencing was peripheral blood. These receptors all stem from a man under 40 with COVID-19, enrolled during active disease.

This chain joins TRBV25-1 and TRBJ1-1, with 10 bases identical to TRBD1. The CDR3 spans 17 residues. J lost 4 bases, V lost 3 bases, and 11 bases had no gene match. CDR1 is MGHDK and CDR2 is SYGVNS in the germline V gene. The CDR3 sequence is CASSDLGTGARGTEAFF. For the CDR3, the DNA is TGTGCCAGCAGTGATTTAGGGACAGGGGCAAGAGGCACTGAAGCTTTCTTT.

The chain employs TRBV10-3 and TRBJ1-4, with 8 bases matching TRBD1. Germline assignment: CDR1 ENHRY and CDR2 SYGVKD. The CDR3 has 15 amino acids. V gave up 3 bases and J gave up 8 bases; unmatched junction bases: 8. CDR3 bases: TGTGCCATCAGTGACGGACAGGGACATGCGGAAAAACTGTTTTTT. Amino acids: CAISDGQGHAEKLFF.

The rearrangement uses TRBV25-1 and TRBJ1-2; D is possibly TRBD1 (5 bases). V lost 4 bases and J 5 bases, leaving 20 bases between the germline ends. The germline V gene encodes CDR1 MGHDK and CDR2 SYGVNS. The CDR3 contains 16 residues. The CDR3 DNA is TGTGCCAGCAGTGCTTCGCACAGTGGGGCTGCGTATGGCTACACCTTC. This codes for CASSASHSGAAYGYTF.

This chain connects TRBV5-4 to TRBJ2-7; 9 bases fit TRBD1. CDR3 length equals 15 residues. Germline V gene lookup returns CDR1 SGHNT and CDR2 YYREEE (reference sequence). V gave up 0 bases and J gave up 5 bases; unmatched junction bases: 6. The CDR3 DNA sequence: TGTGCCAGCAGCTTGGACGGGACAGGGTTCCACGAGCAGTACTTC. This codes for CASSLDGTGFHEQYF.